Listed here are 13 T cell receptor beta chains from one sample, sequenced in a study of T-cell reconstitution after alpha-beta-depleted transplantation in children. During its preparation, the TCRbeta library received unique molecular identifiers. TCRdb itself ran the PCR reads through MiXCR, one entry per CDR3 protein. This sample has approximately 200,000 distinct CDR3 sequences, with 5% to 6.5% found just once. Material: PBMCs, obtained before TCRalphabeta/CD19-depleted stem cell transplant. Source of these receptors: a girl in the first two years of life with combined immunodeficiency, due to receive a stem cell transplant.

This clonotype was found many times. The CDR3 DNA sequence: TGCAGCGTTCCCGGGACAGGGAGATACATTCAGTACTTC. This encodes CSVPGTGRYIQYF. The chain uses TRBV29-1 and TRBJ2-4; 9 bases line up with TRBD1. The germline V gene encodes CDR1 SQVTM and CDR2 ANQGSEA. CDR3 size: 13 residues. After removal of 5 bases from V and 8 bases from J, the junction contained 7 bases not matched to a gene. Full variable domain (rest looked up from reference TRBV29-1 and TRBJ2-4): SAVISQKPSRDICQRGTSLTIQCQVDSQVTMMFWYRQQPGQSLTLIATANQGSEATYESGFVIDKFPISRPNLTFSTLTVSNMSPEDSSIYLCSVPGTGRYIQYFGAGTRLSVL.

This clonotype was observed many times. This sequence joins TRBV29-1 and TRBJ2-7; D tentatively reads TRBD1 or TRBD2 (5 bases each). The V gene lost 4 bases and the J gene lost 4 bases, with 11 bases spanning the gap. This CDR3 region has 12 residues. Per germline, CDR1 SQVTM and CDR2 ANQGSEA. CDR3 region: CSVGGVTYEQYF. The CDR3 nucleotides are TGCAGCGTTGGAGGGGTAACGTACGAGCAGTACTTC.

This clonotype was detected many times. The chain links TRBV20-1 to TRBJ1-3; no clear D. The CDR3 has 15 residues. V was cut by 0 bases and J by 2 bases, with 11 bases left in between. Germline loops: CDR1 DFQATT, CDR2 SNEGSKA (reference sequence). CDR3: CSAREMGNAGNTIYF. The CDR3 DNA reads as TGCAGTGCTAGAGAAATGGGGAATGCTGGAAACACCATATATTTT.

Note on this clonotype: This likely comes from a read error, as the CDR3 has no conserved phenylalanine or tryptophan at its end. Written as DNA, the CDR3 is TGTGCCAGCAGCTTATGGTCGCGATGGCTAGCGGGATACAATGAGCAGTTCTCC. Translation: CASSLWSRWLAGYNEQFS. The chain combines TRBV11-1 with TRBJ2-1, with 9 nucleotides matching TRBD2. There are 18 residues in the CDR3. The germline CDR1 and CDR2 sequences are SGHAT and FQDESV (reference sequence). J lost 4 bases, V lost 2 bases, and 12 bases had no gene match.

At least ten counts were recorded for this clonotype. This chain links TRBV25-1 with TRBJ1-1; 7 positions match TRBD1. This CDR3 is built from 16 residues. The junction had 6 bases not matched to a gene; V was cut back by 1 base and J by 1 base. The germline V gene encodes CDR1 MGHDK and CDR2 SYGVNS. The CDR3 here is CASSEFTGTENTEAFF. DNA of the CDR3: TGTGCCAGCAGTGAATTTACTGGGACAGAGAACACTGAAGCTTTCTTT.

This clonotype came up many times. CDR3 sequence: CASSYPRGANTEAFF. The CDR3 bases are TGCGCCAGCAGCTACCCCCGGGGAGCGAACACTGAAGCTTTCTTT. The V gene is TRBV5-1, the J gene TRBJ1-1; D gene ambiguous. Germline V lookup: CDR1 SGHRS, CDR2 YFSETQ. The V gene lost 3 bases and the J gene lost 1 base, with 13 bases spanning the gap. The CDR3 loop spans 15 amino acids.

Ten or more counts support this clonotype. The chain links TRBV28 to TRBJ2-7, with 7 bases aligning to TRBD1. Per the germline V gene, CDR1 is MDHEN and CDR2 is SYDVKM. V shed 2 bases, J shed 3 bases, and the junction held 4 bases outside the gene matches. The length of the CDR3 is 14 residues. Here the CDR3 reads CASSLRGHFYEQYF. CDR3 sequence (DNA): TGTGCCAGCAGTTTAAGGGGGCATTTCTACGAGCAGTACTTC.

This clonotype was picked up many times. The V and J genes are TRBV20-1 and TRBJ2-7; 8 bases line up with TRBD1. The CDR3 is made up of 17 amino acids. In germline, CDR1 is DFQATT, CDR2 SNEGSKA (reference sequence). Trimming at V came to 2 bases and at J to 3 bases, leaving 15 bases not matched to a gene. The CDR3 DNA follows: TGCAGTGCTAGACTAACGACCGGGACAGGACTTATCTACGAGCAGTACTTC. Translated: CSARLTTGTGLIYEQYF.

This clonotype was detected a few times. A much bigger clone sits one base away, suggesting this may be a read error. The chain combines TRBV20-1 with TRBJ2-2; 10 bases match TRBD2. The length of the CDR3 is 16 residues. The V gene's germline CDR1 is DFQATT and CDR2 SNEGSKA (reference sequence). The CDR3 reads CCARVGAGGRTGELFF. The CDR3 DNA reads TGCTGTGCTAGAGTAGGAGCGGGGGGGCGGACCGGGGAGCTGTTTTTT.

This clonotype was picked up many times. This sequence joins TRBV7-2 and TRBJ2-1; D might be TRBD2 (6 bases). Germline CDR1 reads SGHTA; CDR2 reads FQGNSA. V lost 2 bases and J lost 0, with 14 bases in between. This CDR3 region has 17 residues. The CDR3 sequence: CASSLTTSGFSYNEQFF. CDR3 DNA sequence: TGTGCCAGCAGCTTAACAACGAGCGGGTTCTCCTACAATGAGCAGTTCTTC.

The V call is TRBV10-3, the J call TRBJ2-5; tentatively, D is TRBD2 (6 bases). In germline, CDR1 is ENHRY, CDR2 SYGVKD. CDR3 size: 13 residues. The V end lost 11 bases, the J end lost 4 bases, and 17 bases lay between the germline ends. The CDR3 is CACGEVVGETQYF. In DNA form, the CDR3 reads TGTGCCTGCGGGGAGGTCGTCGGAGAGACCCAGTACTTC.

This clonotype was counted many times. The chain joins TRBV7-3 to TRBJ1-2; D gene uncertain. There are 17 residues in the CDR3. The germline gives CDR1 SGHTA, CDR2 FQGTGA. Trimming pared 0 bases from V and 0 bases from J, leaving 14 bases between. Written as DNA, the CDR3 is TGTGCCAGCAGCTTAACACCAGGAGTGAAATCTAACTATGGCTACACCTTC. This sequence encodes CASSLTPGVKSNYGYTF.

This clonotype occurred once. Likely a read error: the CDR3 ends without its conserved phenylalanine or tryptophan. The chain couples TRBV7-9 to TRBJ1-1, with unresolved D. V was pared by 1 base and J by 1 base, with 7 bases between. Germline assignment: CDR1 SEHNR and CDR2 FQNEAQ (reference sequence). This CDR3 has 14 residues. CDR3 sequence: CASSLVAGNTEAFS. The CDR3 nucleotides read TGTGCCAGCAGCTTAGTAGCGGGGAACACTGAAGCTTTCTCT.